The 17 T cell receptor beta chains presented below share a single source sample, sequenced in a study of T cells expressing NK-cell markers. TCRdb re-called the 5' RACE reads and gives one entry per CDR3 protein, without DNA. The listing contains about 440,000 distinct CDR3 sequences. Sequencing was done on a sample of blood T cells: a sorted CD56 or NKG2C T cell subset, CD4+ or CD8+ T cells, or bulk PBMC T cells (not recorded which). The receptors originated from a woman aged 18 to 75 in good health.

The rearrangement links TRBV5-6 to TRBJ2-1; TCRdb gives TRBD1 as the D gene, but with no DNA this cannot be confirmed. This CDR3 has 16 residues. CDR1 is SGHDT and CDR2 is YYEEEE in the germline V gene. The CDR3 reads CASKDRTGQAYNEQFF.

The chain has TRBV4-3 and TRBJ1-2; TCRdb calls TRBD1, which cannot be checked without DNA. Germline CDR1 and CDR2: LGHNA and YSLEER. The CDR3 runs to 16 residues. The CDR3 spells CASSQGGDSSDYGYTF.

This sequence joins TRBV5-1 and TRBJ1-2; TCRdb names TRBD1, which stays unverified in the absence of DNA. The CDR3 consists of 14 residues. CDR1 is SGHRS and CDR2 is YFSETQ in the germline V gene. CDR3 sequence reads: CASSLRIGGYGYTF.

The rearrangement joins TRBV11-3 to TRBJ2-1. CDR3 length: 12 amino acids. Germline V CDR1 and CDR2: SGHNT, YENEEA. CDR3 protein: CASSKSNNEQFF.

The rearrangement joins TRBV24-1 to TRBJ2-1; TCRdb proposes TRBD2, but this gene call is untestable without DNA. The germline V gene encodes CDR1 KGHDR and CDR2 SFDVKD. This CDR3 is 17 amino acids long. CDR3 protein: CATSDPCLGRGGNEQFF.

The CDR3 loop reads CAISGTGGYYNEQFF. The J gene is TRBJ2-1, the V gene TRBV10-3; the TRBD1 assignment by TCRdb is unverifiable without DNA. The germline V gene has CDR1 ENHRY and CDR2 SYGVKD. This CDR3 is built from 15 residues.

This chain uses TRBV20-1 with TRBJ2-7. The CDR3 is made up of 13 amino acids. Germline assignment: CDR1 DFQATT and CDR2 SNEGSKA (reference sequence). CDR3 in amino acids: CSASPRSAYEQYF.

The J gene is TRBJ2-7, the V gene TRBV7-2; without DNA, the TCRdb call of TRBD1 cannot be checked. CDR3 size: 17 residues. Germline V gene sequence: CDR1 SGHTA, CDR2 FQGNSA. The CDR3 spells CASSLRSVGTGAYEQYF.

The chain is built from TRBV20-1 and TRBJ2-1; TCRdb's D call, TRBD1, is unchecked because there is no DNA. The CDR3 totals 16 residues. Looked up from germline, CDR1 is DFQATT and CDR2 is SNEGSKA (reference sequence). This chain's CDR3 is CSARNREAGVPNEQFF.

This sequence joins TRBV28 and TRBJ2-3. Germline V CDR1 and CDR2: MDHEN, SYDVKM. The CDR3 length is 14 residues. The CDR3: CASTDNYSTDTQYF.

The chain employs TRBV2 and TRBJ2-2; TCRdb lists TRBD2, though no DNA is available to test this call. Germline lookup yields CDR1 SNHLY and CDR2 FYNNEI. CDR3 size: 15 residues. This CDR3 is CASKRTTSNTGELFF.

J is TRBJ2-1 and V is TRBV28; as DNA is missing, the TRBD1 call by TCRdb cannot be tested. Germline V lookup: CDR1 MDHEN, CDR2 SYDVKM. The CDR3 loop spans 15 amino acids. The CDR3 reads CASSLTGGAVNEQFF.

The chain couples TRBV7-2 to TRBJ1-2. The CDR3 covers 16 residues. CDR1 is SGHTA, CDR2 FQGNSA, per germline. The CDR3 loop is CASSLGSGPTNYGYTF.

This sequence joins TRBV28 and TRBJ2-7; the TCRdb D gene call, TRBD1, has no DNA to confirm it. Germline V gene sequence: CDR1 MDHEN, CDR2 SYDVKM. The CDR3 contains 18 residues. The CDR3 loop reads CASSLEGLGGTGLYEQYF.

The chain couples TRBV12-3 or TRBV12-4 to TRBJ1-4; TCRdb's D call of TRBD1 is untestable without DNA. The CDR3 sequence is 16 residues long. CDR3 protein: CASRPGTMGTNEKLFF.

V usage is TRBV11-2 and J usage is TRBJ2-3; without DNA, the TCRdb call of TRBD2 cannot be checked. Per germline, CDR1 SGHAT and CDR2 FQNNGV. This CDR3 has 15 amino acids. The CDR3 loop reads CASGLTSGFADTQYF.

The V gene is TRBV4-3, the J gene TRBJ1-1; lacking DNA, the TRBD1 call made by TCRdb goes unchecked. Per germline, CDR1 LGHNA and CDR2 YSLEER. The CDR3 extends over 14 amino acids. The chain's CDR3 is CASSWDTGDTEAFF.